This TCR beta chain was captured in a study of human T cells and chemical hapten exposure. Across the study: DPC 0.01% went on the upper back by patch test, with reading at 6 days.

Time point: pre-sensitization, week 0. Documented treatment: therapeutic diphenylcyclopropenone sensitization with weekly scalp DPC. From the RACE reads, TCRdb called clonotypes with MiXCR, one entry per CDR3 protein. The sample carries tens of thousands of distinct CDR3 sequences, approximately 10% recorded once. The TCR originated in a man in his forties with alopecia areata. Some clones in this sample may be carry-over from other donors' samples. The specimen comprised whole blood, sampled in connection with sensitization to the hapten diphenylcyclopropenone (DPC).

In DNA form, the CDR3 reads TGTGCCAGCCGGACCTTAGCGGGAGTCTCCTACGAGCAGTACTTC. The encoded protein is CASRTLAGVSYEQYF. The chain is built from TRBV6-5 and TRBJ2-7, with 9 bases identical to TRBD2. Germline CDR1 reads MNHEY; CDR2 reads SVGAGI. The length of the CDR3 is 15 residues. The V segment lost 8 bases and the J segment 0 bases; nucleotides outside the gene matches: 8.